The 17 T cell receptor beta chains reported below all come from one sample, sequenced in a study of cytomegalovirus exposure and HLA in healthy donors. Researchers ran the PCR with 60 Vbeta and 13 Jbeta primers. Generated by immunoSEQ multiplex PCR, the TCRdb table keeps only in-frame clones and is missing some. The top ten clones hold 6.2% of a sample with fewer than 120,000 clones, 70% to 85% of them seen once. Sequences were obtained from PBMCs. These receptors were taken from a young man in good health and CMV-seropositive.

CDR3 coding DNA: TGTGCCAGTAGTATCGCGATGAACTATGGCTACACCTTC. Translating it yields CASSIAMNYGYTF. The chain has TRBV19 and TRBJ1-2, with D uncertain. Germline lookup yields CDR1 LNHDA and CDR2 SQIVND (reference sequence). V was clipped by 3 bases and J by 2 bases, with 7 bases between them. The CDR3 totals 13 residues.

This clone was picked up a small number of times. V gene TRBV6-1 combines with J gene TRBJ1-1; 8 bases map to TRBD1. V trimming: 10 bases; J trimming: 1 base; junction bases outside the gene matches: 5. CDR3 length: 13 residues. Germline-derived CDR1 and CDR2 are MNHNS and SASEGT. The CDR3 is CAIGQGANTEAFF. DNA for the CDR3: TGTGCCATCGGACAGGGTGCGAACACTGAAGCTTTCTTT.

The V gene is TRBV7-8, the J gene TRBJ2-3, with TRBD2 matching 8 bases. Trimming at V came to 1 base and at J to 3 bases, leaving 18 bases not matched to a gene. Germline lookup yields CDR1 SGHVS and CDR2 FQNEAQ. This CDR3 contains 20 residues. The CDR3 nucleotides read TGTGCCAGCAGCTTAGTTAGAGGAGCGGGGGCCCCCCGGGGAACAGATACGCAGTATTTT. Translated: CASSLVRGAGAPRGTDTQYF.

V usage is TRBV11-3 and J usage is TRBJ2-5; perhaps TRBD1 as D (5 bases). Germline V gene lookup returns CDR1 SGHNT and CDR2 YENEEA. V gave up 9 bases and J gave up 0 bases, with 20 bases separating them. The CDR3 is 16 residues long. The CDR3 sequence is CASMGRDSLYQETQYF. The DNA for the CDR3 is TGTGCCAGTATGGGCCGAGACAGTTTGTACCAAGAGACCCAGTACTTC.

The chain is built from TRBV7-6 and TRBJ2-5; 11 positions match TRBD1. The CDR3 consists of 16 residues. Germline lookup yields CDR1 SGHVS and CDR2 FNYEAQ. With V trimmed by 4 bases and J by 5 bases, 9 bases remained unmatched. The CDR3 DNA reads as TGTGCCAGCAGCTCCACCGGGACAGGGGGTCGGGAGACCCAGTACTTC. Its protein is CASSSTGTGGRETQYF.

The CDR3 region is CASSLGIRTSGADTQYF. In DNA form, the CDR3 reads TGTGCCAGCAGTTTGGGGATTCGGACTTCAGGGGCAGATACGCAGTATTTT. V usage is TRBV27 and J usage is TRBJ2-3; D may be TRBD1 (6 bases). Trimming left V 3 bases short and J 4 bases short, with 20 bases between. The CDR3 runs 17 residues. CDR1 is MNHEY and CDR2 is SMNVEV in the germline V gene (reference sequence).

The genes are TRBV11-1 and TRBJ2-5, with D perhaps TRBD2 (6 bases). Germline assignment: CDR1 SGHAT and CDR2 FQDESV (reference sequence). With 4 bases removed from V and 2 bases from J, the gap between germline ends came to 17 bases. CDR3 size: 16 residues. The CDR3 sequence: CASSYRRRATQETQYF. CDR3 DNA: TGTGCCAGCAGCTACCGGAGGAGGGCCACACAAGAGACCCAGTACTTC.

The chain couples TRBV4-3 to TRBJ1-1; D is possibly TRBD1 (6 bases). This CDR3 is built from 14 residues. Deletions cut 1 base from V and 3 bases from J, with 9 bases between. Per the germline V gene, CDR1 is LGHNA and CDR2 is YSLEER. As DNA, the CDR3 is TGCGCCAGCAGCCAAGGGACAGAAGACACTGAAGCTTTCTTT. This translates into CASSQGTEDTEAFF.

The gene calls are TRBV10-1 and TRBJ2-3, with TRBD2 as a possible D gene (6 bases). The ends were cut back, 0 bases at V and 8 bases at J, with 12 bases in the middle. This CDR3 spans 14 amino acids. The germline V gene encodes CDR1 WNHNN and CDR2 SYGVQD (reference sequence). CDR3 protein: CASSESPQGLTQYF. The CDR3 coding sequence is TGCGCCAGCAGTGAGTCTCCGCAGGGACTTACGCAGTATTTT.

The chain uses TRBV19 and TRBJ1-2; 8 bases are a match to TRBD1. V shed 5 bases, J shed 8 bases, and the junction held 7 bases outside the gene matches. CDR3 length equals 13 residues. Germline V gives CDR1 LNHDA, CDR2 SQIVND (reference sequence). DNA of the CDR3: TGTGCCAGTAGTCCGGACAGGGCCAGCGGCTACACCTTC. Translation: CASSPDRASGYTF.

This rearrangement joins TRBV5-1 to TRBJ2-7, with D possibly TRBD1 on 7 matching bases. Germline-derived CDR1 and CDR2 are SGHRS and YFSETQ. V was cut by 5 bases and J by 4 bases, with 22 bases left in between. The CDR3 is 16 amino acids. CDR3 in DNA: TGCGCCAGCAGTCCAGGCCAGGGGGGTCTGAGGTACGAGCAGTACTTC. The encoded protein is CASSPGQGGLRYEQYF. The full variable domain, rest sourced from reference TRBV5-1 and TRBJ2-7, is KAGVTQTPRYLIKTRGQQVTLSCSPISGHRSVSWYQQTPGQGLQFLFEYFSETQRNKGNFPGRFSGRQFSNSRSEMNVSTLELGDSALYLCASSPGQGGLRYEQYFGPGTRLTVT.

This chain joins TRBV28 and TRBJ2-5; 9 positions agree with TRBD2. Germline loops: CDR1 MDHEN, CDR2 SYDVKM. The CDR3 length is 16 residues. After removal of 3 bases from V and 4 bases from J, the junction contained 9 bases not matched to a gene. CDR3 in amino acids: CASSLGVGGGGETQYF. The CDR3, as DNA: TGTGCCAGCAGTTTGGGCGTGGGCGGGGGGGGAGAGACCCAGTACTTC. Complete variable domain (other parts from reference TRBV28 and TRBJ2-5): DVKVTQSSRYLVKRTGEKVFLECVQDMDHENMFWYRQDPGLGLRLIYFSYDVKMKEKGDIPEGYSVSREKKERFSLILESASTNQTSMYLCASSLGVGGGGETQYFGPGTRLLVL.

The V and J genes are TRBV11-3 and TRBJ2-1; D remains ambiguous. The germline V gene encodes CDR1 SGHNT and CDR2 YENEEA. This CDR3 is 17 amino acids long. Trimming removed 4 bases from V and 0 bases from J, with 16 bases in between. CDR3 residues: CASSSTFDTNSYNEQFF. The DNA for the CDR3 is TGTGCCAGCAGCTCCACCTTTGACACCAACTCCTACAATGAGCAGTTCTTC.

This rearrangement joins TRBV19 to TRBJ1-3, with D tentatively TRBD1 (5 bases). V shed 0 bases and J shed 2 bases, with 11 bases lying between them. The V gene's germline CDR1 is LNHDA and CDR2 SQIVND (reference sequence). The CDR3 totals 16 residues. The CDR3 DNA is TGTGCCAGTAGTATAGATCTTGCGGGGGCTGGAAACACCATATATTTT. Residues: CASSIDLAGAGNTIYF. The whole variable domain, remainder taken from reference TRBV19 and TRBJ1-3, is DGGITQSPKYLFRKEGQNVTLSCEQNLNHDAMYWYRQDPGQGLRLIYYSQIVNDFQKGDIAEGYSVSREKKESFPLTVTSAQKNPTAFYLCASSIDLAGAGNTIYFGEGSWLTVV.

The chain has TRBV7-6 and TRBJ2-1; 9 nucleotides line up with TRBD2. Germline V CDR1 and CDR2: SGHVS, FNYEAQ. V shed 1 base, J shed 4 bases, and the junction held 5 bases outside the gene matches. This CDR3 is built from 16 residues. The CDR3 protein is CASSLGPAGGYNEQFF. CDR3 bases: TGTGCCAGCAGCTTAGGGCCAGCGGGGGGATACAATGAGCAGTTCTTC.

This chain joins TRBV19 and TRBJ1-2; 7 nucleotides match TRBD1. This CDR3 comprises 16 residues. Germline V gene sequence: CDR1 LNHDA, CDR2 SQIVND (reference sequence). The junction had 15 bases not matched to a gene; V was cut back by 7 bases and J by 4 bases. Here the CDR3 DNA reads TGTGCCAGTACAGATACCTCAGGGGGAGCCTTCTATGGCTACACCTTC. The encoded protein is CASTDTSGGAFYGYTF.

The chain is built from TRBV5-6 and TRBJ2-7; tentatively, D is TRBD1 (6 bases). The CDR3 sequence is 16 residues long. The ends were cut back, 1 base at V and 1 base at J, with 15 bases in the middle. Per the germline V gene, CDR1 is SGHDT and CDR2 is YYEEEE. CDR3 sequence reads: CASSLLGQGWSYEQYF. In DNA, the CDR3 is TGTGCCAGCAGCTTGCTTGGCCAGGGGTGGTCCTACGAGCAGTACTTC.